One and the same sample provided the 21 T cell receptor beta chains below, sequenced in a study of blood T cell repertoires in COVID-19. Measured with immunoSEQ multiplex PCR; TCRdb has only the in-frame clones, and not every one. The sample yields about 200,000 clones, less than 85% seen once. Sequencing was carried out using peripheral blood. All receptors derive from a woman aged 70-85 years with acute or convalescent COVID-19.

This clone was observed a handful of times. Other nucleotide sequences in the sample specify the same CDR3. DNA of the CDR3: TGTGCCAGCAGCCGACAGGTTAGCTCTGGGGCCAACGTCCTGACTTTC. It translates to CASSRQVSSGANVLTF. The V and J genes are TRBV3-1 (or the pseudogene TRBV3-2) and TRBJ2-6; TRBD1 is a possible D gene (6 bases). CDR1 and CDR2 from the germline V gene are LGHDT and YNNKEL (reference sequence). The CDR3 sequence is 16 residues long. Trimming stripped 4 bases from V and 0 bases from J, with 10 bases between.

The V and J genes are TRBV3-1 (or the pseudogene TRBV3-2) and TRBJ2-3; maybe TRBD2 (6 bases). The CDR3 is 18 residues long. The V gene's germline CDR1 is LGHDT and CDR2 YNNKEL (reference sequence). V lost 0 bases and J 1 base, leaving 17 bases between the germline ends. The DNA of the CDR3 is TGTGCCAGCAGCCAAGACCTCCGGGACTTCCCGGGCACAGATACGCAGTATTTT. Translated: CASSQDLRDFPGTDTQYF.

This clone was seen a single time. This sequence joins TRBV5-1 and TRBJ2-7, with TRBD1 identical over 9 bases. V was pared by 4 bases and J by 4 bases, with 12 bases of the junction left unmatched. This CDR3 is 16 amino acids long. Germline-derived CDR1 and CDR2 are SGHRS and YFSETQ. The CDR3 loop is CASSGGQGRPPYEQYF. CDR3 sequence (DNA): TGCGCCAGCAGCGGGGGACAGGGTAGGCCCCCTTACGAGCAGTACTTC.

The V call is TRBV10-2, the J call TRBJ2-3; 9 nucleotides line up with TRBD2. Germline V gives CDR1 WSHSY, CDR2 SAAADI. This CDR3 comprises 14 residues. V was pared by 6 bases and J by 0 bases, with 1 base of the junction left unmatched. The CDR3 region is CASRAGGSTDTQYF. The CDR3 DNA reads as TGCGCCAGCAGAGCGGGAGGAAGCACAGATACGCAGTATTTT.

This chain uses TRBV7-8 with TRBJ2-7; 7 nucleotides line up with TRBD2. The CDR3 consists of 18 residues. Per the germline V gene, CDR1 is SGHVS and CDR2 is FQNEAQ. The V segment lost 3 bases and the J segment 1 base; nucleotides outside the gene matches: 15. The CDR3: CASSFSLGQGGRSYEQYF. The CDR3 bases are TGTGCCAGCAGCTTCAGCTTGGGCCAGGGCGGGAGATCCTACGAGCAGTACTTC.

This chain uses TRBV10-2 with TRBJ2-1; a weak D match, TRBD2 (6 bases). The germline V gene has CDR1 WSHSY and CDR2 SAAADI. The V gene lost 7 bases and the J gene lost 1 base, with 14 bases spanning the gap. The CDR3 has 15 amino acids. The CDR3 is CASNALATSYNEQFF. CDR3 nucleotide sequence: TGCGCCAGCAATGCCCTAGCGACTTCCTACAATGAGCAGTTCTTC.

This rearrangement joins TRBV18 to TRBJ1-1, with D unresolved. The CDR3 extends over 12 amino acids. Germline CDR1 and CDR2: KGHSH and LQKENI. Trimming took off 3 bases at V and 7 bases at J, with 9 bases between the two ends. This CDR3 reads CASSPDGYEAFF. The CDR3 nucleotides are TGTGCCAGCTCACCTGACGGGTATGAAGCTTTCTTT.

This chain joins TRBV28 and TRBJ1-3; a possible D gene is TRBD1 (6 bases). The V end was cut by 4 bases, the J end by 4 bases, with 14 bases between. This CDR3 is built from 15 residues. Per the germline V gene, CDR1 is MDHEN and CDR2 is SYDVKM. CDR3 protein: CASSSSTGFGNTIYF. In DNA form, the CDR3 reads TGTGCCAGCAGTTCGTCGACAGGTTTCGGAAACACCATATATTTT.

V gene TRBV2 combines with J gene TRBJ2-1; D is uncertain. The germline V gene encodes CDR1 SNHLY and CDR2 FYNNEI. V shed 3 bases and J shed 7 bases, with 7 bases lying between them. This CDR3 has 12 residues. CDR3 coding DNA: TGTGCCAGCAGTGATTTACAGAATGAGCAGTTCTTC. This translates into CASSDLQNEQFF.

The genes are TRBV2 and TRBJ1-5; a weak D match, TRBD1 (5 bases). V was clipped by 5 bases and J by 7 bases, with 9 bases between them. CDR1 is SNHLY, CDR2 FYNNEI, per germline. The CDR3 spans 12 residues. The chain's CDR3 is CASSSQGQPQHF. The CDR3 DNA reads as TGTGCCAGCAGTTCTCAGGGACAGCCCCAGCATTTT.

The rearrangement uses TRBV28 and TRBJ1-1, with 7 bases identical to TRBD1. Germline V gene lookup returns CDR1 MDHEN and CDR2 SYDVKM. J was trimmed by 4 bases and V by 5 bases; bases with no gene match: 1. The CDR3 has 12 residues. The CDR3 protein is CASSAGGTEAFF. The CDR3 DNA reads as TGTGCCAGCAGTGCAGGGGGCACTGAAGCTTTCTTT.

This clone was seen just once. The chain couples TRBV5-1 to TRBJ1-6; 9 nucleotides align to TRBD1. Trimming took 4 bases from V and 7 from J; bases not matched to a gene: 6. CDR1 SGHRS and CDR2 YFSETQ come from the germline V gene. There are 15 residues in the CDR3. The DNA of the CDR3 is TGCGCCAGCAGCCTTGAAGGGACAGGGAATTCACCCCTCCACTTT. It translates to CASSLEGTGNSPLHF.

V is TRBV28 and J is TRBJ1-4; D remains unclear. Trimming removed 3 bases from V and 7 bases from J, with 12 bases in between. The CDR3 length is 14 residues. Germline CDR1 reads MDHEN; CDR2 reads SYDVKM. The CDR3 spells CASSFSTEGEKLFF. CDR3 DNA sequence: TGTGCCAGCAGTTTCAGTACCGAGGGTGAAAAACTGTTTTTT.

The DNA for the CDR3 is TGTGCCATCAGTGTAACCGATGAGGGAGAGACCCAGTACTTC. Translated: CAISVTDEGETQYF. This sequence joins TRBV10-3 and TRBJ2-5; a weak D match, TRBD2 (5 bases). CDR1 and CDR2 (germline): ENHRY, SYGVKD. The CDR3 consists of 14 residues. V lost 4 bases and J lost 4, with 13 bases in between.

This chain links TRBV6-2 or TRBV6-3 with TRBJ2-7; 11 nucleotides line up with TRBD2. The CDR3 runs 15 residues. Trimming took 4 bases from V and 4 from J; bases not matched to a gene: 6. Germline assignment: CDR1 MNHEY and CDR2 SVGEGT. The CDR3 DNA sequence: TGTGCCAGCAGTTCTGGACTAGCGGGTCTATACGAGCAGTACTTC. This translates into CASSSGLAGLYEQYF.

The chain links TRBV5-1 to TRBJ2-3; D remains ambiguous. V was trimmed by 0 bases and J by 2 bases, leaving 10 bases between them. Germline-derived CDR1 and CDR2 are SGHRS and YFSETQ. This CDR3 has 15 amino acids. For the CDR3, the DNA is TGCGCCAGCAGCTTGGCCGGTTCCTTCACAGATACGCAGTATTTT. The encoded protein is CASSLAGSFTDTQYF.

This chain joins TRBV7-2 and TRBJ2-7; 10 bases fit TRBD2. The germline CDR1 and CDR2 sequences are SGHTA and FQGNSA. V gave up 4 bases and J gave up 4 bases; unmatched junction bases: 7. CDR3 length: 15 residues. Written as DNA, the CDR3 is TGTGCCAGCAGCTCTCAACCTAGCGGGAGTTACGAGCAGTACTTC. It encodes CASSSQPSGSYEQYF.

The genes are TRBV6-1 and TRBJ1-2, with 7 bases fitting TRBD1. This CDR3 comprises 13 residues. Germline CDR1 reads MNHNS; CDR2 reads SASEGT. The ends lost 1 base at V and 8 bases at J; junction bases unmatched: 4. CDR3 sequence: CASSEGQGGGYTF. DNA for the CDR3: TGTGCCAGCAGTGAAGGTCAGGGGGGCGGCTACACCTTC.

This sequence joins TRBV5-4 and TRBJ2-7; 11 nucleotides match TRBD2. The CDR3 has 16 residues. The ends lost 0 bases at V and 2 bases at J; junction bases unmatched: 4. CDR1 is SGHNT and CDR2 is YYREEE in the germline V gene (reference sequence). CDR3 region: CASSLAGTSGPYEQYF. The CDR3 nucleotides read TGTGCCAGCAGCTTGGCCGGGACTAGCGGCCCCTACGAGCAGTACTTC.

This chain connects TRBV5-4 to TRBJ2-7; 10 bases are a match to TRBD1. The CDR3 is 14 residues long. V dropped 4 bases and J dropped 4; count of bases not matched to a gene: 5. Germline V gene data show CDR1 as SGHNT and CDR2 as YYREEE (reference sequence). CDR3 DNA sequence: TGTGCCAGCAGCGGATCGGACAGGGGGTACGAGCAGTACTTC. Its translation: CASSGSDRGYEQYF. Combining the CDR3 with reference TRBV5-4 and TRBJ2-7 gives the whole variable domain ETGVTQSPTHLIKTRGQQVTLRCSSQSGHNTVSWYQQALGQGPQFIFQYYREEENGRGNFPPRFSGLQFPNYSSELNVNALELDDSALYLCASSGSDRGYEQYFGPGTRLTVT.

This clone showed up just once. The chain uses TRBV6-5 and TRBJ2-2; 7 positions agree with TRBD1. Germline loops: CDR1 MNHEY, CDR2 SVGAGI. The CDR3 length is 15 residues. Trimming took 8 bases from V and 5 from J; bases not matched to a gene: 11. In DNA form, the CDR3 reads TGTGCCAGCCGGTCCCAAGGGGGCATGACCGGGGAGCTGTTTTTT. Translating it yields CASRSQGGMTGELFF.